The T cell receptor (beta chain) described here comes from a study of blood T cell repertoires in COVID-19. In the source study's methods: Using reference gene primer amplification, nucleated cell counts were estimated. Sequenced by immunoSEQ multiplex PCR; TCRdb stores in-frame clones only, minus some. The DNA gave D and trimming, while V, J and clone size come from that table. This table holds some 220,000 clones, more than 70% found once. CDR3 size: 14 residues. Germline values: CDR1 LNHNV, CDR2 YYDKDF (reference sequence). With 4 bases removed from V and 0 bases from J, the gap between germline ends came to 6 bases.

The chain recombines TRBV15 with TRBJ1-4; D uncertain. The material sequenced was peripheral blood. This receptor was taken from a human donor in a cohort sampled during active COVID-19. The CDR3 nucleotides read TGTGCCACCAGCATCCCTCCAACTAATGAAAAACTGTTTTTT. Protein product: CATSIPPTNEKLFF.